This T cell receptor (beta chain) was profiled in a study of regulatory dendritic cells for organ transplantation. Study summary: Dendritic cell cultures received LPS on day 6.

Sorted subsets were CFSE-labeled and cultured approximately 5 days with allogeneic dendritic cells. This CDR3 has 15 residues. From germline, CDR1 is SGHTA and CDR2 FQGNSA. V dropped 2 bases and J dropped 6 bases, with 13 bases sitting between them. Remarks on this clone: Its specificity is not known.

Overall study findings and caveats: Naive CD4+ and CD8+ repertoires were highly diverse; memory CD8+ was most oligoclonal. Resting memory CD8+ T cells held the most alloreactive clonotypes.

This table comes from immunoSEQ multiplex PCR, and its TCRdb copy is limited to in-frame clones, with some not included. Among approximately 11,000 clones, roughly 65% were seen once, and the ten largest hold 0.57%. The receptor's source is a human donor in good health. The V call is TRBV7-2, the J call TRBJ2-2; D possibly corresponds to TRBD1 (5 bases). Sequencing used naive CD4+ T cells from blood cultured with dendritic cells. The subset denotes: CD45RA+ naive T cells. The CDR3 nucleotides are TGTGCCAGCAGCTTAAGAGCAACAGGCCCCGGGGAGCTGTTTTTT. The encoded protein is CASSLRATGPGELFF.